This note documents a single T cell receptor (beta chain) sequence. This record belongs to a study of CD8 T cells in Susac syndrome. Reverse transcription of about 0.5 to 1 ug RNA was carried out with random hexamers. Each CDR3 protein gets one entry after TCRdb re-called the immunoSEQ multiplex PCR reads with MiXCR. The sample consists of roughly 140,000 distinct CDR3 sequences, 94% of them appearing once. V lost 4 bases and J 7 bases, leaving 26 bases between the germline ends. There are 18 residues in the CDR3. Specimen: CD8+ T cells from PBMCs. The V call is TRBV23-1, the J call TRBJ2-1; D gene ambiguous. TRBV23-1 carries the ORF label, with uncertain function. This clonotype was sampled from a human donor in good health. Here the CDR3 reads CASSRSLLVPLWKNEQFF. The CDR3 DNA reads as TGCGCCAGCAGTCGCAGCTTATTGGTGCCGTTATGGAAAAATGAGCAGTTCTTC.